This TCR beta chain came from a study of cytomegalovirus exposure and HLA in healthy donors. Study summary: Earlier work reported 110 million or so unique TCR beta sequences from 150 million to 200 million T cells. Overall study results and limits: In an earlier analysis, productive rearrangement rates for most beta V segments clustered near 87% or 30%.

Note on this clone: Its cognate antigen is unknown.

In the PCR, 60 Vbeta and 13 Jbeta primers were used. Sequencing used immunoSEQ multiplex PCR; TCRdb keeps in-frame clones, though not all of them. The record lists just over 200,000 clones, of which the ten most abundant hold over 0.95%. Germline assignment: CDR1 LGHNT and CDR2 FRNRAP. J lost 4 bases, V lost 9 bases, and 7 bases had no gene match. The CDR3 has 14 residues. This chain links TRBV12-5 with TRBJ2-3; 10 positions agree with TRBD1. The TCR originated in a girl aged 2-9 years in good health and CMV-seropositive. Sequences were obtained from PBMCs. CDR3 region: CASRRDRGSDTQYF. CDR3 DNA sequence: TGTGCTAGCCGCCGGGACAGGGGCTCAGATACGCAGTATTTT. The whole variable domain, remainder taken from reference TRBV12-5 and TRBJ2-3, is DARVTQTPRHKVTEMGQEVTMRCQPILGHNTVFWYRQTMMQGLELLAYFRNRAPLDDSGMPKDRFSAEMPDATLATLKIQPSEPRDSAVYFCASRRDRGSDTQYFGPGTRLTVL.